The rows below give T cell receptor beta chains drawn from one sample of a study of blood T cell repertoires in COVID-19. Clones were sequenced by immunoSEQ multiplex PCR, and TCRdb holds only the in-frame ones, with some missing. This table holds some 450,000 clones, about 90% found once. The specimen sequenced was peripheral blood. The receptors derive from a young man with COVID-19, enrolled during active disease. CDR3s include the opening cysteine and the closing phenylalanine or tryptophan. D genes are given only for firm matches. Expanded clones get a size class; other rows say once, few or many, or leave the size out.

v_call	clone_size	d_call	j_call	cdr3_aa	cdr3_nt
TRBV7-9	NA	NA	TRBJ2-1	CASSFNGIEQFF	TGTGCCAGCAGCTTTAACGGGATTGAGCAGTTCTTC
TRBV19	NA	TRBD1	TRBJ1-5	CASSIDRQGGGQPQHF	TGTGCCAGTAGTATAGATAGACAGGGCGGTGGTCAGCCCCAGCATTTT
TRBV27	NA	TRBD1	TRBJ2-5	CASSPRAGGETQYF	TGTGCCAGCAGCCCTAGGGCAGGGGGAGAGACCCAGTACTTC
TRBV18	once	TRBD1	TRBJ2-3	CASSPPRGKGTDTQYF	TGTGCCAGCTCACCACCCAGGGGGAAGGGGACAGATACGCAGTATTTT
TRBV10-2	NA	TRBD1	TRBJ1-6	CASQEGLDRVRSPLHF	TGCGCCAGCCAAGAGGGACTTGACAGGGTTCGATCACCCCTCCACTTT
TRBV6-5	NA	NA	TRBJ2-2	CASSYSLESGELFF	TGTGCCAGCAGTTACTCGTTAGAATCCGGGGAGCTGTTTTTT
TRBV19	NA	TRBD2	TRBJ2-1	CASSIDLAGGPGTANEQFF	TGTGCCAGTAGTATAGATCTAGCGGGAGGGCCCGGAACAGCAAATGAGCAGTTCTTC
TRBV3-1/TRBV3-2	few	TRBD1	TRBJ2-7	CASSKRDSSYEQYF	TGTGCCAGCAGTAAGAGGGACAGCAGCTACGAGCAGTACTTC
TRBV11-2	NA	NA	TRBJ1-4	CASSSIQGVGEKLFF	TGTGCCAGCAGCTCAATACAGGGTGTTGGAGAAAAACTGTTTTTT
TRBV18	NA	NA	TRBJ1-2	CASSPARSSYGYTF	TGTGCCAGCTCACCAGCGAGGTCGAGCTATGGCTACACCTTC
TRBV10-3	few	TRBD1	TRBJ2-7	CAANRGQGSYEQYF	TGTGCCGCCAATAGGGGACAGGGGTCCTACGAGCAGTACTTC
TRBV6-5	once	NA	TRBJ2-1	CASSWSGPSYNEQFF	TGTGCCAGCAGCTGGAGCGGTCCCTCCTACAATGAGCAGTTCTTC
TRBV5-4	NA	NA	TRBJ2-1	CASSLDGTNYNEQFF	TGTGCCAGCAGCTTGGACGGGACAAACTACAATGAGCAGTTCTTC
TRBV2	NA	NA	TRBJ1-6	CASSDEQGRRSPLHF	TGTGCCAGCAGTGATGAGCAGGGAAGGAGATCACCCCTCCACTTT
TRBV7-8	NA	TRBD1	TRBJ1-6	CASSSRTGHRYNSPLHF	TGTGCCAGCAGCTCCCGGACAGGCCACCGTTATAATTCACCCCTCCACTTT
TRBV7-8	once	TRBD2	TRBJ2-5	CASSIGLDQETQYF	TGTGCCAGCAGCATCGGACTAGACCAAGAGACCCAGTACTTC
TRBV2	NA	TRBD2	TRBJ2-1	CASSFTLLAGGDNEQFF	TGTGCCAGCAGTTTCACCCTACTAGCGGGGGGGGACAATGAGCAGTTCTTC
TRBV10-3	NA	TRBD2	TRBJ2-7	CAISESGTSYEQYF	TGTGCCATCAGTGAGTCGGGGACTAGCTACGAGCAGTACTTC
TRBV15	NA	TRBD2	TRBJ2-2	CATSRDFPRGGSTGELFF	TGTGCCACCAGCAGAGATTTTCCCCGGGGGGGGTCCACCGGGGAGCTGTTTTTT
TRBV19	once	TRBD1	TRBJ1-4	CASSIRDRGGEKLFF	TGTGCCAGTAGTATCCGGGACAGGGGAGGAGAAAAACTGTTTTTT
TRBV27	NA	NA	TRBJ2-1	CASSFERSSYNEQFF	TGTGCCAGCAGTTTCGAACGGAGCTCCTACAATGAGCAGTTCTTC
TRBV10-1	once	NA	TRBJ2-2	CASSESLNTGELFF	TGCGCCAGCAGTGAGTCTCTCAACACCGGGGAGCTGTTTTTT
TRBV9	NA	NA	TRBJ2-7	CASSVTSGTPYEQYF	TGTGCCAGCAGCGTAACCTCCGGGACACCCTACGAGCAGTACTTC